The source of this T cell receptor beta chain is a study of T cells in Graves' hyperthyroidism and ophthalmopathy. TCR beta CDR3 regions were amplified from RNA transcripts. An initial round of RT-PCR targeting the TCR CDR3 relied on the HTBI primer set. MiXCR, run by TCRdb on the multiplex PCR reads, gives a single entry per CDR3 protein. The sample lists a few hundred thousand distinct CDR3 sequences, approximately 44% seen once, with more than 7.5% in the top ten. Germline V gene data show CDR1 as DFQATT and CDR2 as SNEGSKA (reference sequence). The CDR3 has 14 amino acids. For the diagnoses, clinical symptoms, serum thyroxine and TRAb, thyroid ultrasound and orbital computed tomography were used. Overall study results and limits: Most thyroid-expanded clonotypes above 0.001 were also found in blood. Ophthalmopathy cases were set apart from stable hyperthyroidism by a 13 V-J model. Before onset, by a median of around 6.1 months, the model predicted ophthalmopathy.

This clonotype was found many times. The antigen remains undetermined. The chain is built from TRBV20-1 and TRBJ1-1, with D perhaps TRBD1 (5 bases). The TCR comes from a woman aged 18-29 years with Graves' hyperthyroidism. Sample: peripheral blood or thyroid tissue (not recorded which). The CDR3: CRATLGDLNTEAFF. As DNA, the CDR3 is TGCAGGGCGACTCTCGGGGACCTAAACACTGAAGCTTTCTTT.